This entry lists 32 T cell receptor beta chains sequenced from one sample in a study of multiple sclerosis patients with progressive multifocal leukoencephalopathy. Sequencing used immunoSEQ multiplex PCR; TCRdb keeps in-frame clones, though not all of them. The table lists approximately 30,000 clones, 90% of them singletons. Time point meaning: 12 to 13 months of natalizumab therapy. Sample: PBMCs, taken from a patient treated with natalizumab. These receptors all come from a human donor with multiple sclerosis.

The rearrangement links TRBV19 to TRBJ2-1; the match to TRBD1 covers 8 bases. The junction had 3 bases not matched to a gene; V was cut back by 1 base and J by 4 bases. Per the germline V gene, CDR1 is LNHDA and CDR2 is SQIVND (reference sequence). The CDR3 covers 15 residues. The CDR3 region has the DNA TGTGCCAGTAGTATAGGACAGGGGAATTACAATGAGCAGTTCTTC. Its protein is CASSIGQGNYNEQFF.

This sequence joins TRBV7-6 and TRBJ1-3; 9 nucleotides align to TRBD1. The CDR3 totals 15 residues. Per the germline V gene, CDR1 is SGHVS and CDR2 is FNYEAQ. V lost 4 bases to trimming and J lost 0 bases; unmatched junction nucleotides: 1. In nucleotides, the CDR3 is TGTGCCAGCAGCTGGGACAGGGACTCTGGAAACACCATATATTTT. This codes for CASSWDRDSGNTIYF.

The genes are TRBV2 and TRBJ1-2, with 9 nucleotides matching TRBD1. The CDR3 is 13 amino acids. Germline CDR1 and CDR2: SNHLY and FYNNEI. With 10 bases clipped from V and 8 bases from J, the junction kept 11 bases outside the gene matches. CDR3 region: CATQVGTGSGYTF. CDR3 nucleotides: TGTGCCACACAAGTGGGGACAGGGAGCGGCTACACCTTC.

This chain links TRBV7-7 with TRBJ1-1; tentative D call: TRBD1 (5 bases). Germline CDR1 is SSHAT and CDR2 is FNYEAQ (reference sequence). The CDR3 sequence is 14 residues long. V was clipped by 5 bases and J by 5 bases, with 15 bases between them. This chain's CDR3 is CASSPEGPGTEAFF. CDR3 nucleotides: TGTGCCAGCAGCCCCGAGGGGCCGGGGACTGAAGCTTTCTTT. Full variable domain (rest looked up from reference TRBV7-7 and TRBJ1-1): GAGVSQSPRYKVTKRGQDVTLRCDPISSHATLYWYQQALGQGPEFLTYFNYEAQPDKSGLPSDRFSAERPEGSISTLTIQRTEQRDSAMYRCASSPEGPGTEAFFGQGTRLTVV.

The chain joins TRBV9 to TRBJ2-4; tentatively, D is TRBD1 (5 bases). CDR3 length: 13 amino acids. The V gene lost 4 bases and the J gene lost 9 bases, with 14 bases spanning the gap. CDR1 and CDR2 from the germline V gene are SGDLS and YYNGEE. CDR3 residues: CASSPPTQGIQYF. The CDR3 nucleotides read TGTGCCAGCAGCCCCCCCACCCAGGGCATTCAGTACTTC.

The chain's CDR3 is CASIPSSSGAPDTQYF. CDR3 DNA sequence: TGTGCCAGCATCCCATCTTCTAGCGGGGCTCCGGATACGCAGTATTTT. The J gene is TRBJ2-3, the V gene TRBV2; the match to TRBD2 covers 9 bases. After removal of 7 bases from V and 6 bases from J, the junction contained 14 bases not matched to a gene. The CDR3 is 16 amino acids. Germline V gene lookup returns CDR1 SNHLY and CDR2 FYNNEI.

This clone was counted once. The V call is TRBV5-4, the J call TRBJ1-2; 7 nucleotides line up with TRBD1. Unmatched junction bases numbered 3, after V lost 0 bases and J lost 4 bases. The germline CDR1 and CDR2 sequences are SGHNT and YYREEE (reference sequence). CDR3 length equals 14 residues. The CDR3 region has the DNA TGTGCCAGCAGCTTGGACAGGGGAGGCTATGGCTACACCTTC. It translates to CASSLDRGGYGYTF. Based on the CDR3 plus reference TRBV5-4 and TRBJ1-2, the full variable domain is ETGVTQSPTHLIKTRGQQVTLRCSSQSGHNTVSWYQQALGQGPQFIFQYYREEENGRGNFPPRFSGLQFPNYSSELNVNALELDDSALYLCASSLDRGGYGYTFGSGTRLTVV.

The chain has TRBV4-1 and TRBJ1-5, with a possible D match to TRBD1 (5 bases). The ends were cut back, 0 bases at V and 8 bases at J, with 17 bases in the middle. There are 16 residues in the CDR3. Germline-derived CDR1 and CDR2 are MGHRA and YSYEKL. For the CDR3, the DNA is TGCGCCAGCAGCCAAGAACCCAGGGCGAGGGGTGAGCCCCAGCATTTT. Its protein is CASSQEPRARGEPQHF.

The chain combines TRBV2 with TRBJ2-3; no firm D call. The CDR3 consists of 12 residues. The ends were cut back, 3 bases at V and 4 bases at J, with 5 bases in the middle. The germline V gene has CDR1 SNHLY and CDR2 FYNNEI. DNA for the CDR3: TGTGCCAGCAGTGACCTACCAGATACGCAGTATTTT. Protein sequence: CASSDLPDTQYF.

The rearrangement links TRBV5-1 to TRBJ1-3; D remains ambiguous. The CDR3 covers 17 residues. CDR1 and CDR2 (germline): SGHRS, YFSETQ. V was shortened by 2 bases and J by 2 bases, with 17 bases between the two germline ends. The CDR3 reads CASSFLPAAVTGNTIYF. CDR3 bases: TGCGCCAGCAGCTTTCTCCCAGCGGCAGTCACTGGAAACACCATATATTTT.

The chain couples TRBV7-9 to TRBJ2-1, with 7 bases fitting TRBD1. J was trimmed by 8 bases and V by 3 bases; bases with no gene match: 4. CDR3 length: 13 amino acids. CDR1 and CDR2 from the germline V gene are SEHNR and FQNEAQ (reference sequence). The CDR3 region has the DNA TGTGCCAGCAGCTTGACAGGGATCGATGAGCAGTTCTTC. Its protein is CASSLTGIDEQFF.

This clone showed up just a few times. This chain links TRBV19 with TRBJ1-3, with D unclear. Germline assignment: CDR1 LNHDA and CDR2 SQIVND (reference sequence). There are 14 residues in the CDR3. Trimming removed 7 bases at V and 0 bases at J, with 10 bases between. CDR3: CASTALSSGNTIYF. CDR3 DNA sequence: TGTGCCAGTACGGCCCTCTCCTCTGGAAACACCATATATTTT. Looking up the rest from reference TRBV19 and TRBJ1-3 gives the full variable domain: DGGITQSPKYLFRKEGQNVTLSCEQNLNHDAMYWYRQDPGQGLRLIYYSQIVNDFQKGDIAEGYSVSREKKESFPLTVTSAQKNPTAFYLCASTALSSGNTIYFGEGSWLTVV.

This chain uses TRBV5-1 with TRBJ2-6, with D possibly matching TRBD1 (7 bases). Germline CDR1 reads SGHRS; CDR2 reads YFSETQ. V was shortened by 2 bases and J by 3 bases, with 12 bases between the two germline ends. This CDR3 has 16 residues. Written as DNA, the CDR3 is TGCGCCAGCAGCTTTGGAGGGGGCCGTGGGGCCAACGTCCTGACTTTC. Protein sequence: CASSFGGGRGANVLTF.

As regards this clone: Other DNA sequences within the sample encode an identical CDR3. This sequence joins TRBV5-1 and TRBJ1-2; no firm D call. V lost 0 bases and J lost 4, with 7 bases in between. Germline values: CDR1 SGHRS, CDR2 YFSETQ. This CDR3 contains 13 residues. In DNA, the CDR3 is TGCGCCAGCAGCTTGGCTGGAAGCTATGGCTACACCTTC. Translation: CASSLAGSYGYTF.

The chain uses TRBV7-8 and TRBJ1-6; no firm D call. Germline V lookup: CDR1 SGHVS, CDR2 FQNEAQ. The CDR3 sequence is 16 residues long. Deletions cut 0 bases from V and 12 bases from J, with 18 bases between. Here the CDR3 reads CASSLAGDTAALPLHF. CDR3 coding DNA: TGTGCCAGCAGCTTAGCAGGCGATACCGCCGCCTTACCCCTCCACTTT.

This chain uses TRBV9 with TRBJ2-3, with D possibly matching TRBD2 (6 bases). The V and J ends lost 0 bases and 0 bases respectively, with 14 bases between them. The germline V gene encodes CDR1 SGDLS and CDR2 YYNGEE. This CDR3 contains 17 residues. The CDR3 here is CASSVEEGLLSTDTQYF. CDR3 coding DNA: TGTGCCAGCAGCGTAGAAGAGGGACTCCTGAGCACAGATACGCAGTATTTT.

This chain joins TRBV7-9 and TRBJ2-3, with a tentative D call TRBD2 (6 bases). The CDR3 is 12 residues long. Trimming shortened V by 6 bases and J by 6 bases, and 10 bases separated the two germline ends. CDR1 and CDR2 (germline): SEHNR, FQNEAQ (reference sequence). CDR3 nucleotides: TGTGCCAGCAGATCGGGGGTCGATACGCAGTATTTT. It codes for CASRSGVDTQYF.

The CDR3 bases are TGTGCCAGCAAGAGAGGGGGGCAGGCGCGGGCAGGGAGCCAGCCCCAGCATTTT. Its translation: CASKRGGQARAGSQPQHF. The chain uses TRBV19 and TRBJ1-5; weak D call: TRBD1 (6 bases). This CDR3 has 18 residues. Trimming removed 9 bases from V and 7 bases from J, with 31 bases in between. Germline values: CDR1 LNHDA, CDR2 SQIVND (reference sequence). Drawing the rest from reference TRBV19 and TRBJ1-5, the complete variable domain is DGGITQSPKYLFRKEGQNVTLSCEQNLNHDAMYWYRQDPGQGLRLIYYSQIVNDFQKGDIAEGYSVSREKKESFPLTVTSAQKNPTAFYLCASKRGGQARAGSQPQHFGDGTRLSIL.

The rearrangement joins TRBV27 to TRBJ1-3; TRBD1 might be the D (6 bases). V was trimmed by 5 bases and J by 4 bases, leaving 15 bases between them. From germline, CDR1 is MNHEY and CDR2 SMNVEV (reference sequence). The CDR3 consists of 15 residues. DNA for the CDR3: TGTGCCAGCAGTCCCGGAGGGGGGCGAGGAAACACCATATATTTT. This translates into CASSPGGGRGNTIYF.

The rearrangement joins TRBV4-2 to TRBJ2-3; 13 bases agree with TRBD2. V gave up 4 bases and J gave up 0 bases; unmatched junction bases: 7. The CDR3 has 18 residues. In germline, CDR1 is LGHNA, CDR2 YNFKEQ. The CDR3 DNA sequence: TGTGCCAGCAGCCTTCGGACTAGCGGGGGCACTAGCACAGATACGCAGTATTTT. It encodes CASSLRTSGGTSTDTQYF.

The chain joins TRBV11-2 to TRBJ2-5; tentative D call: TRBD1 (5 bases). CDR3 length: 11 residues. V was shortened by 4 bases and J by 5 bases, with 5 bases between the two germline ends. Germline V gene sequence: CDR1 SGHAT, CDR2 FQNNGV. The CDR3 DNA reads TGTGCCAGCAGCTCAGGGGAGACCCAGTACTTC. Its protein is CASSSGETQYF.

V and J are TRBV9 and TRBJ2-7, with TRBD1 identical over 8 bases. The CDR3 has 16 residues. Trimming took 3 bases from V and 5 from J; bases not matched to a gene: 13. Germline V gene data show CDR1 as SGDLS and CDR2 as YYNGEE. The CDR3 region is CASSAGRDRRVNEQYF. The CDR3 nucleotides are TGTGCCAGCAGCGCGGGCCGGGACAGGCGGGTCAACGAGCAGTACTTC.

This chain uses TRBV5-6 with TRBJ1-5; 9 bases line up with TRBD1. Germline CDR1 SGHDT, CDR2 YYEEEE. Trimming took 0 bases from V and 7 from J; bases not matched to a gene: 8. The CDR3 consists of 16 residues. The CDR3 DNA follows: TGTGCCAGCAGCTTGGGGACAGGGGAGCTAAGACAGCCCCAGCATTTT. Its translation is CASSLGTGELRQPQHF.

The J gene is TRBJ1-2, the V gene TRBV5-6; 9 positions match TRBD1. Per germline, CDR1 SGHDT and CDR2 YYEEEE. Trimming took 3 bases from V and 7 from J; bases not matched to a gene: 13. The CDR3 consists of 16 residues. The CDR3 nucleotides read TGTGCCAGCAGCTGGGGCATTTTGGACAGGGGAGGTGGCTACACCTTC. Translation gives CASSWGILDRGGGYTF.

The CDR3, as DNA: TGTGCCACCAGCAGAGATGTAACAGCGGGTGGAGAGACCCAGTACTTC. Protein sequence: CATSRDVTAGGETQYF. V usage is TRBV15 and J usage is TRBJ2-5; D possibly corresponds to TRBD2 (6 bases). The CDR3 sequence is 16 residues long. The V end was cut by 0 bases, the J end by 4 bases, with 15 bases between. Germline CDR1 and CDR2: LNHNV and YYDKDF (reference sequence).

This clone was picked up one time. This sequence joins TRBV27 and TRBJ1-4, with 8 bases fitting TRBD1. Looked up from germline, CDR1 is MNHEY and CDR2 is SMNVEV (reference sequence). With 6 bases clipped from V and 4 bases from J, the junction kept 22 bases outside the gene matches. The CDR3 spans 20 residues. The CDR3, as DNA: TGTGCCAGCAGCTGGGCGGGCCGACAGGGGCTCGGCGGGGATAATGAAAAACTGTTTTTT. Amino acids: CASSWAGRQGLGGDNEKLFF.

The CDR3 is CASSLDREYAEAFF. The CDR3 nucleotides are TGTGCCAGCAGCCTAGACAGGGAGTACGCTGAAGCTTTCTTT. This chain joins TRBV6-5 and TRBJ1-1, with TRBD1 matching over 7 bases. This CDR3 spans 14 amino acids. The J segment lost 6 bases and the V segment lost 6 bases, leaving 10 bases of the junction unmatched. Germline assignment: CDR1 MNHEY and CDR2 SVGAGI.

The chain uses TRBV6-5 and TRBJ1-1; a possible D gene is TRBD1 (5 bases). This CDR3 is built from 15 residues. Germline-derived CDR1 and CDR2 are MNHEY and SVGAGI. V lost 1 base and J 1 base, leaving 10 bases between the germline ends. CDR3 in DNA: TGTGCCAGCAGTTACTTGGGGCAGGGGAACACTGAAGCTTTCTTT. Protein sequence: CASSYLGQGNTEAFF.

The chain is built from TRBV6-5 and TRBJ2-3; no clear D gene. CDR3 length equals 11 residues. Trimming pared 5 bases from V and 4 bases from J, leaving 4 bases between. Germline-derived CDR1 and CDR2 are MNHEY and SVGAGI. The CDR3: CASSISDTQYF. The CDR3 DNA is TGTGCCAGCAGTATTTCAGATACGCAGTATTTT.

This clone was recorded only once. This chain joins TRBV27 and TRBJ2-2, with 8 bases fitting TRBD1. V was pared by 6 bases and J by 3 bases, with 6 bases of the junction left unmatched. The CDR3 has 15 amino acids. Germline V gives CDR1 MNHEY, CDR2 SMNVEV (reference sequence). In nucleotides, the CDR3 is TGTGCCAGCAGCCCGACAGGGGTCTACACCGGGGAGCTGTTTTTT. Encoded protein: CASSPTGVYTGELFF.

The chain uses TRBV10-2 and TRBJ1-2, with a weak D call TRBD1 (6 bases). Germline lookup yields CDR1 WSHSY and CDR2 SAAADI. The CDR3 consists of 15 residues. Trimming pared 0 bases from V and 7 bases from J, leaving 15 bases between. The CDR3 here is CASSESAGEIGGYTF. CDR3 bases: TGCGCCAGCAGTGAGTCGGCAGGGGAAATTGGTGGCTACACCTTC.

The chain employs TRBV5-8 and TRBJ2-2; 8 nucleotides line up with TRBD1. Trimming cost V 5 bases and J 1 base; bases outside gene matches: 7. Looked up from germline, CDR1 is SGHTS and CDR2 is YDEGEE. CDR3 length: 16 residues. The CDR3 loop reads CASSEYGTGNTGELFF. The CDR3 DNA is TGTGCCAGCAGTGAATATGGGACAGGGAACACCGGGGAGCTGTTTTTT.